This T cell receptor (beta chain) was found in a study of technical replicates of blood from several donors. Profiled with immunoSEQ multiplex PCR; TCRdb holds only in-frame clones, not every one. Of about 9,400 clones in the sample, roughly 91% were seen once. The germline CDR1 and CDR2 sequences are SGHTA and FQGNSA. Trimming removed 2 bases at V and 5 bases at J, with 10 bases between. The CDR3 has 14 amino acids. The specimen sequenced was PBMCs. The clonotype was recovered from a human donor in good health. The gene calls are TRBV7-2 and TRBJ2-1; D is possibly TRBD2 (6 bases). CDR3 loop: CASSLWVADNEQFF. The CDR3 DNA is TGTGCCAGCAGCTTATGGGTAGCGGACAATGAGCAGTTCTTC.